This T cell receptor (beta chain) was captured in a study of shared clonotypes between healthy human individuals. Study summary: For every donor, three CD4 naive, three CD4 memory, two CD8 naive and one CD8 memory plates were used. Overall study results and limits: Generation probability values for non-shared clonotypes were lower than those for clonotypes shared by all four donors. The study sampled only blood, and tissue repertoires likely differ. Across a handful of donors, naive CD4 shared 5% to 6.5%, naive CD8 more than 3%, memory CD4 roughly 2.4%, memory CD8 about 0.4%.

This CDR3 comprises 14 residues. Looked up from germline, CDR1 is SGHAT and CDR2 is FQNNGV. V dropped 4 bases and J dropped 5 bases, with 14 bases sitting between them. Worth noting for this clone: What it recognizes is unknown.

Method: immunoSEQ multiplex PCR; TCRdb's copy keeps in-frame clones and lacks some. The sample yields roughly 2.5 million clones, 85% to 95% seen once. The sequenced sample was naive CD4+ T cells sorted from blood. The subset: CD45RA+ positively selected. V is TRBV11-2 and J is TRBJ2-5; D call uncertain. The receptor was derived from a man aged 18 to 29 in good health. The CDR3: CASSSPRSLETQYF. CDR3 bases: TGTGCCAGCAGCTCCCCTAGGAGTCTGGAGACCCAGTACTTC. The full variable domain, rest sourced from reference TRBV11-2 and TRBJ2-5, is EAGVAQSPRYKIIEKRQSVAFWCNPISGHATLYWYQQILGQGPKLLIQFQNNGVVDDSQLPKDRFSAERLKGVDSTLKIQPAKLEDSAVYLCASSSPRSLETQYFGPGTRLLVL.